This record covers a single T cell receptor beta chain. Germline V lookup: CDR1 SQVTM, CDR2 ANQGSEA. The CDR3 covers 13 residues. Trimming took off 4 bases at V and 4 bases at J, with 11 bases between the two ends. These data are taken from a study of blood T cell repertoires in COVID-19. The wider study: Italy, Spain and the United States were the sources of the convalescent and acute COVID-19 samples. T cells, B-cell-depleted T cells, or PBMCs provided the cDNA or gDNA that served as material.

Authors' analysis steps: The assay estimated nucleated cells by amplifying reference gene primers. TCRdb's table, derived via immunoSEQ multiplex PCR, lists solely in-frame clones and lacks some. V and J calls and clone size come straight from that table; D and trimming were deduced from the DNA. The sample lists around 170,000 clones; approximately 90% were seen once. The rearrangement links TRBV29-1 to TRBJ1-3; the D is unclear. Sample: peripheral blood. This clonotype originated in a man in his sixties with acute or convalescent COVID-19. The CDR3 nucleotides read TGCAGCGTTGCCGGTTGGGAGGGAAACACCATATATTTT. Amino acids: CSVAGWEGNTIYF.